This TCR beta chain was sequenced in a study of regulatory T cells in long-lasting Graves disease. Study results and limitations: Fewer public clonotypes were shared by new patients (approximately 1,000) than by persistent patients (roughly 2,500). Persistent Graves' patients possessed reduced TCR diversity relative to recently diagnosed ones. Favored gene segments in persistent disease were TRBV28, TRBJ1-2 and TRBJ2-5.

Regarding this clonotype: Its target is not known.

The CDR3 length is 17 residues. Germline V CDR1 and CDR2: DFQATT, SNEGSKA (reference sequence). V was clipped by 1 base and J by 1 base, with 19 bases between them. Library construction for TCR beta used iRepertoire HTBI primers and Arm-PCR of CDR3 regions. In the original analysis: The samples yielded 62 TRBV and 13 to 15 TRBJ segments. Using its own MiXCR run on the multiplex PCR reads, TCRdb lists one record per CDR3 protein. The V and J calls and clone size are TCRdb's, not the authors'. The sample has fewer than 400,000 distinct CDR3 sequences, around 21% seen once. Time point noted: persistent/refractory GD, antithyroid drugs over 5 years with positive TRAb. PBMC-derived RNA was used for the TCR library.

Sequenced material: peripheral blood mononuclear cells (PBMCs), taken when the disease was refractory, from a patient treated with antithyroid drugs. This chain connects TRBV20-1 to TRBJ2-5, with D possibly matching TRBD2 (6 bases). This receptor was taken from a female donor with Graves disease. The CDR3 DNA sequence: TGCAGTGCTAGAGTTTTCGGGACTCCAGGGTTCCAAGAGACCCAGTACTTC. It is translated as CSARVFGTPGFQETQYF.